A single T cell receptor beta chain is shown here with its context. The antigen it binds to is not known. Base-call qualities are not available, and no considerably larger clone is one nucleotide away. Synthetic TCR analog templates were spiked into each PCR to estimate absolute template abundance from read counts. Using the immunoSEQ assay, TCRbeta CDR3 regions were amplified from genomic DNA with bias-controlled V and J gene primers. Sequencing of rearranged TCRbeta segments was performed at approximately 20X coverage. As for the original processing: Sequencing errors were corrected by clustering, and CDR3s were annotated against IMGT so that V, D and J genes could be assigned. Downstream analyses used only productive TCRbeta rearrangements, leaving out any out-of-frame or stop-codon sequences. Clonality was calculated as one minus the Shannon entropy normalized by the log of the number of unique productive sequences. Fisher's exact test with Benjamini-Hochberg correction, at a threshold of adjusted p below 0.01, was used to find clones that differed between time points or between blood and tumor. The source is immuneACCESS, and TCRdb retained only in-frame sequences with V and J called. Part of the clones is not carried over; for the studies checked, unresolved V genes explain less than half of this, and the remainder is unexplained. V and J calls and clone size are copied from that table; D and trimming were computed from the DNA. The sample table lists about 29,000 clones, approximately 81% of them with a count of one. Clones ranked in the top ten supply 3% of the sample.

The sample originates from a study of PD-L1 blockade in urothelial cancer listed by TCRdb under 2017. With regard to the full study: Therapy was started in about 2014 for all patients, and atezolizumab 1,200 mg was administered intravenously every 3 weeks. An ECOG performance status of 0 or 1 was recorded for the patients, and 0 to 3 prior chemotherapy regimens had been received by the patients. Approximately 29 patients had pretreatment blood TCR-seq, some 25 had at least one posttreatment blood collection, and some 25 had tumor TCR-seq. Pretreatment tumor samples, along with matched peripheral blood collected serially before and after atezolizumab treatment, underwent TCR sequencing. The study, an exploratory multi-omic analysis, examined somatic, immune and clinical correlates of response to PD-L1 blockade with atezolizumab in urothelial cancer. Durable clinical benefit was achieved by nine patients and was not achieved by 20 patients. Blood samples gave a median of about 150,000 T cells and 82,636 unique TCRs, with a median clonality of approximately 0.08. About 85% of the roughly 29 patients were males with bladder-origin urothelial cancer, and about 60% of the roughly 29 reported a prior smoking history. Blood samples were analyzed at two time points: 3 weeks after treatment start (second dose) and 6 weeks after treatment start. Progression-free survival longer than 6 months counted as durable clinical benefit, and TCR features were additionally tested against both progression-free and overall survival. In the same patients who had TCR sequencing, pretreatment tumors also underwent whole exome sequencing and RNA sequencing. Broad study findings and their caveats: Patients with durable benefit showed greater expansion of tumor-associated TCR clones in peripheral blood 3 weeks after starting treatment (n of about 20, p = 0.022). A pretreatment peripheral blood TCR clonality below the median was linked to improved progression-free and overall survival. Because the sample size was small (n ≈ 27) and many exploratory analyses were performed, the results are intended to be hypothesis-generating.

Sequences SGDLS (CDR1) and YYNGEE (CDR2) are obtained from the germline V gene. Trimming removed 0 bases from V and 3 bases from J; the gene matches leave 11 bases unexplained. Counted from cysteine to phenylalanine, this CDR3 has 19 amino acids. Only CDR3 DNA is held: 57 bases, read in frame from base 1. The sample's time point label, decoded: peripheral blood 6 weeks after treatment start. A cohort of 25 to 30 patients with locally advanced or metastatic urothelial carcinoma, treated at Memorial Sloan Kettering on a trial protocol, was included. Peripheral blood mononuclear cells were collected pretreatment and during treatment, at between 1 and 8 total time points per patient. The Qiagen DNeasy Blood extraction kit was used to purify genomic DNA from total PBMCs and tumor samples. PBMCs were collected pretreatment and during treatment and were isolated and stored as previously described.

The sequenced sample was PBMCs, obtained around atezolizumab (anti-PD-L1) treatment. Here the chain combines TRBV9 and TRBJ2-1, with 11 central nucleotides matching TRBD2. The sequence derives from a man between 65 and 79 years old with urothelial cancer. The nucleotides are TGTGCCAGCAGCGTAGCTAGCGGGAGGATGACACTCGACTACAATGAGCAGTTCTTC. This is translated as CASSVASGRMTLDYNEQFF. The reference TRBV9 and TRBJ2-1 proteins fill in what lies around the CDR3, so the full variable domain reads DSGVTQTPKHLITATGQRVTLRCSPRSGDLSVYWYQQSLDQGLQFLIQYYNGEERAKGNILERFSAQQFPDLHSELNLSSLELGDSALYFCASSVASGRMTLDYNEQFFGPGTRLTVL.